Reported below is one T cell receptor beta chain. The sample is drawn from a study of blood T cell repertoires in COVID-19. In the study overall: Samples taken during acute and convalescent COVID-19 were collected in the United States, Italy and Spain. PBMCs, B-cell-depleted T cells, or T cells were the source of the cDNA or gDNA that made up the material.

Original processing notes: Amplification of reference gene primers provided the estimated nucleated cell counts. The assay was immunoSEQ multiplex PCR, and TCRdb's table has in-frame clones only and misses some. That table is the source of V, J and clone size, and D and trimming were worked out from the DNA. The sample shows 35,000 to 50,000 clones, around 90% of them seen only once. The junction had 6 bases not matched to a gene; V was cut back by 5 bases and J by 1 base. Germline V CDR1 and CDR2: SGHNT, YENEEA. The CDR3 consists of 16 residues. The material sequenced was peripheral blood. This sequence joins TRBV11-3 and TRBJ2-3; 10 positions match TRBD2. The TCR was taken from an elderly woman with active COVID-19. The CDR3 region is CASSRSGTSGTDTQYF. Written as DNA, the CDR3 is TGTGCCAGCAGCCGGTCCGGGACTAGCGGCACAGATACGCAGTATTTT.